This TCR beta chain was profiled in a study of a mutant IDH1 vaccine in newly diagnosed glioma. On the study more broadly: Patients were pretreated with radiotherapy, temozolomide, or both, mostly both. Study-wide points: Detectable vaccine-induced immune responses arose in over 90% of patients.

This clone has only one observation. Antigen specificity is unknown. The time point here: week 11, during vaccination. The investigators gave 300 ug of mutant IDH1 20-mer peptide in each vaccine dose, together with topical imiquimod. Clones were sequenced by immunoSEQ multiplex PCR, and TCRdb holds only the in-frame ones, with some missing. The sample includes fewer than 150,000 clones, about nine tenths of them seen just once. V was pared by 2 bases and J by 5 bases, with 13 bases between. The CDR3 sequence is 16 residues long. Germline CDR1 MGHRA, CDR2 YSYEKL. The source material was PBMCs, sampled from a glioma patient whose treatment included an IDH1 peptide vaccine. The chain employs TRBV4-1 and TRBJ1-6, with D perhaps TRBD1 (5 bases). This clonotype was sampled from a woman aged 50 to 60 with glioma. The chain's CDR3 is CASSQPGRAHNSPLHF. CDR3 sequence (DNA): TGCGCCAGCAGCCAACCGGGACGGGCTCATAATTCACCCCTCCACTTT.